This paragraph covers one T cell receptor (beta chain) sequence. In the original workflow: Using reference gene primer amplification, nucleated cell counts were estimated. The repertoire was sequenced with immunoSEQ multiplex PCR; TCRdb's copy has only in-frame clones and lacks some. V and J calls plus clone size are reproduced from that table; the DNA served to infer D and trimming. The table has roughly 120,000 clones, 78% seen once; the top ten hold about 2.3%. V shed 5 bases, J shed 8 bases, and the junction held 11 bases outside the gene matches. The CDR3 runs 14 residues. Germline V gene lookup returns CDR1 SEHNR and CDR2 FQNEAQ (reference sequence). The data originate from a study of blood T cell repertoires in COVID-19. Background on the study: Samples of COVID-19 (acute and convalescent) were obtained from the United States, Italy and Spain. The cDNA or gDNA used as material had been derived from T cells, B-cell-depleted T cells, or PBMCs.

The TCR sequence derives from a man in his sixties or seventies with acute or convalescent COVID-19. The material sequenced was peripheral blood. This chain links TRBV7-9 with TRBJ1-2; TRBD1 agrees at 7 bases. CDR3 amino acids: CASSARQGLGGYTF. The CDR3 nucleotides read TGTGCCAGCAGCGCAAGACAGGGCTTGGGCGGCTACACCTTC.